The 16 T cell receptor beta chains below come from one sample, sequenced in a study of blood T cells in healthy people across ages. A sample-barcoded 5' primer and a J-beta primer mix were used in a second PCR of about 7 to 12 cycles. Using its own MiXCR run on the 5' RACE reads, TCRdb lists one record per CDR3 protein. In the table there are about 760,000 distinct CDR3 sequences, around a quarter of which are singletons. This sample was also put to use in a study of T cells of mothers and their children.

Sequenced material: blood. The receptors stem from a boy between 10 and 17 years old in good health.

This clonotype was detected only a few times. The V and J genes are TRBV7-9 and TRBJ1-2; tentative D call: TRBD1 (6 bases). The CDR3 runs to 14 residues. V was trimmed by 0 bases and J by 2 bases, leaving 7 bases between them. Germline V gives CDR1 SEHNR, CDR2 FQNEAQ (reference sequence). CDR3 sequence (DNA): TGTGCCAGCAGCTTAGCAGGGGGGAACTATGGCTACACCTTC. This codes for CASSLAGGNYGYTF.

The chain combines TRBV12-3 or TRBV12-4 with TRBJ2-7, with D tentatively TRBD2 (6 bases). Trimming pared 2 bases from V and 5 bases from J, leaving 19 bases between. The CDR3 loop spans 16 amino acids. The CDR3 bases are TGTGCCAGCAGTTTACGCGGGGCGGTCAGGCTACACGAGCAGTACTTC. Its protein product is CASSLRGAVRLHEQYF.

The chain combines TRBV29-1 with TRBJ1-1; 7 positions agree with TRBD1. The CDR3 runs to 10 residues. Germline CDR1 reads SQVTM; CDR2 reads ANQGSEA. J gave up 10 bases and V 6 bases, and 5 bases lay outside the gene matches. CDR3 residues: CSVYQGGAFF. The CDR3 DNA is TGCAGCGTGTACCAGGGGGGAGCTTTCTTT.

This clonotype showed up just a few times. This chain uses TRBV3-1 with TRBJ2-5; 8 bases map to TRBD2. Germline CDR1 and CDR2: LGHDT and YNNKEL (reference sequence). Germline trimming cut 2 bases from V and 3 bases from J; bases unmatched to any gene: 5. The CDR3 covers 15 residues. The CDR3: CASSQRGGIKETQYF. In nucleotides, the CDR3 is TGTGCCAGCAGCCAACGGGGGGGTATCAAAGAGACCCAGTACTTC.

This clonotype was seen a handful of times. This chain uses TRBV6-5 with TRBJ2-7, with D maybe TRBD2 (5 bases). Germline lookup yields CDR1 MNHEY and CDR2 SVGAGI. This CDR3 spans 15 amino acids. V lost 0 bases and J lost 3, with 12 bases in between. Written as DNA, the CDR3 is TGTGCCAGCAGTTACTCCAGAAACGGACTCTACGAGCAGTACTTC. It encodes CASSYSRNGLYEQYF.

This clonotype was counted between two and nine times. The chain combines TRBV7-2 with TRBJ1-5; 9 bases are a match to TRBD1. Germline CDR1 and CDR2: SGHTA and FQGNSA. The CDR3 totals 14 residues. V dropped 5 bases and J dropped 3; count of bases not matched to a gene: 2. The CDR3 DNA reads as TGTGCCAGCAGCACAGGGGGCTACAATCAGCCCCAGCATTTT. Its protein product is CASSTGGYNQPQHF.

As concerns this clonotype: Germline is not matched at one junction end, which may reflect a read error. This chain uses TRBV20-1 with TRBJ1-1; 8 nucleotides agree with TRBD1. There are 18 residues in the CDR3. Germline V gives CDR1 DFQATT, CDR2 SNEGSKA (reference sequence). The CDR3 sequence: CSARKKSYERTGPTEALF. CDR3 DNA sequence: TGCAGTGCTAGAAAAAAGTCTTATGAACGGACAGGGCCGACTGAAGCTCTCTTT.

The chain uses TRBV20-1 and TRBJ2-1, with D unclear. Trimming took 3 bases from V and 4 from J, leaving 13 bases between them. CDR1 is DFQATT and CDR2 is SNEGSKA in the germline V gene (reference sequence). There are 14 residues in the CDR3. CDR3 in amino acids: CSASFHPPYNEQFF. In DNA form, the CDR3 reads TGCAGTGCTAGTTTCCATCCCCCTTACAATGAGCAGTTCTTC.

The chain couples TRBV25-1 to TRBJ1-1; D is undetermined. Germline V gene data show CDR1 as MGHDK and CDR2 as SYGVNS. The CDR3 is made up of 14 amino acids. Trimming pared 3 bases from V and 6 bases from J, leaving 14 bases between. The CDR3 nucleotides are TGTGCCAGCAGTGAGGGTTTTGAGGGTCCTGAAGCTTTCTTT. This translates into CASSEGFEGPEAFF.

The chain employs TRBV9 and TRBJ2-2; 12 bases match TRBD2. From germline, CDR1 is SGDLS and CDR2 YYNGEE. CDR3 size: 18 residues. The trim removed 3 bases at V and 1 base at J, leaving 7 bases unmatched. The CDR3 DNA sequence: TGTGCCAGCAGCGCGCGACTAGCGGGGGACCGGAACACCGGGGAGCTGTTTTTT. This sequence encodes CASSARLAGDRNTGELFF.

The table lists this clonotype with a few counts. The chain has TRBV4-1 and TRBJ1-6; the D gene is possibly TRBD1 (5 bases). The CDR3 totals 16 residues. Per the germline V gene, CDR1 is MGHRA and CDR2 is YSYEKL. Trimming took off 6 bases at V and 6 bases at J, with 18 bases between the two ends. CDR3 amino acids: CASRSPGQGSNSPLHF. As DNA, the CDR3 is TGCGCCAGCAGAAGCCCTGGCCAGGGAAGTAATTCACCCCTCCACTTT.

V usage is TRBV20-1 and J usage is TRBJ2-7; no clear D gene. The germline V and J ends were trimmed by 0 bases and 7 bases, with 16 bases remaining between them. Germline V gives CDR1 DFQATT, CDR2 SNEGSKA (reference sequence). The CDR3 covers 14 residues. The CDR3 DNA reads TGCAGTGCTAGAGATGGGTTAGCCTCTGGGGAGCAGTACTTC. Amino acid sequence: CSARDGLASGEQYF.

This clonotype has just a few counts. This sequence joins TRBV20-1 and TRBJ2-5; D is uncertain. V lost 3 bases and J lost 1, with 6 bases in between. The CDR3 runs 12 residues. Germline CDR1 and CDR2: DFQATT and SNEGSKA (reference sequence). This CDR3 is CSASSSQETQYF. As DNA, the CDR3 is TGCAGTGCTAGTTCCAGCCAAGAGACCCAGTACTTC.

The sample holds a few counts of this clonotype. The J gene is TRBJ2-4, the V gene TRBV5-1; 7 bases align to TRBD2. The CDR3 is made up of 18 amino acids. Trimming at V came to 4 bases and at J to 0 bases, leaving 13 bases not matched to a gene. Germline CDR1 SGHRS, CDR2 YFSETQ. CDR3 DNA: TGCGCCAGCAGCCTAGGGGCTAGCGGCATCCTAGCCAAAAACATTCAGTACTTC. Residues: CASSLGASGILAKNIQYF. Together with reference TRBV5-1 and TRBJ2-4, the CDR3 gives the full variable domain: KAGVTQTPRYLIKTRGQQVTLSCSPISGHRSVSWYQQTPGQGLQFLFEYFSETQRNKGNFPGRFSGRQFSNSRSEMNVSTLELGDSALYLCASSLGASGILAKNIQYFGAGTRLSVL.

The gene calls are TRBV6-6 and TRBJ2-5, with D perhaps TRBD2 (5 bases). V was cut by 5 bases and J by 5 bases, with 21 bases left in between. CDR1 and CDR2 (germline): MNHNY, SVGAGI (reference sequence). CDR3 length: 16 residues. This CDR3 reads CASSPTPGSYHETQYF. The CDR3 coding sequence is TGTGCCAGCAGTCCGACTCCGGGATCATATCATGAGACCCAGTACTTC.

This rearrangement joins TRBV4-2 to TRBJ2-7; tentatively, D is TRBD1 (6 bases). The CDR3 covers 18 residues. V was cut by 1 base and J by 0 bases, with 19 bases left in between. CDR1 is LGHNA, CDR2 YNFKEQ, per germline. In DNA form, the CDR3 reads TGTGCCAGCAGCCAAGCGACGGGTTCGACAGGAGTCTCCTACGAGCAGTACTTC. Amino acids: CASSQATGSTGVSYEQYF.